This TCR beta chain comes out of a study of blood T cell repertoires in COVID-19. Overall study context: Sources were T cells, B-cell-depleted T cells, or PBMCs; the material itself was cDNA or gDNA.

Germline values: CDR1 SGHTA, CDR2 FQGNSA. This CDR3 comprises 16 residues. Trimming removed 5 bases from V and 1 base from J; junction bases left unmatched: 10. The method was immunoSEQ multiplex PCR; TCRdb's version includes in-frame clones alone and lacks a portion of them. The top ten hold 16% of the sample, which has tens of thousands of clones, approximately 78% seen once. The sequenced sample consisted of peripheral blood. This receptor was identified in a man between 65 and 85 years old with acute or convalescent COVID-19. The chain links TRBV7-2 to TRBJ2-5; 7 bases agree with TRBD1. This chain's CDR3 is CASSPYRGPIQETQYF. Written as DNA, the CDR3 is TGTGCCAGCAGCCCCTACAGGGGACCTATCCAAGAGACCCAGTACTTC. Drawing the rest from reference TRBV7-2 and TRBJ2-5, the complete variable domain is GAGVSQSPSNKVTEKGKDVELRCDPISGHTALYWYRQSLGQGLEFLIYFQGNSAPDKSGLPSDRFSAERTGGSVSTLTIQRTQQEDSAVYLCASSPYRGPIQETQYFGPGTRLLVL.